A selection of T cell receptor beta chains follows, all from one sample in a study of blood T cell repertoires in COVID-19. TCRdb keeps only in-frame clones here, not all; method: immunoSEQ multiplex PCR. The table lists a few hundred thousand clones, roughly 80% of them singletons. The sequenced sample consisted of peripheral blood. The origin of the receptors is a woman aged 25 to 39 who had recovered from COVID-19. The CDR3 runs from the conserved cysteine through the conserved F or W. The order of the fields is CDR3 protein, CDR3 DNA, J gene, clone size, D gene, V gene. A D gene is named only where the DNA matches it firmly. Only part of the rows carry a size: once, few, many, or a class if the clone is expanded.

CDR3aa: CASSKSRQSASGYTF; CDR3nt: TGTGCCAGCAGCAAATCACGACAATCTGCGTCTGGCTACACCTTC; j_gene: TRBJ1-2; abundance: .; d_gene: .; v_gene: TRBV13
CDR3aa: CASSYRDRVNQETQYF; CDR3nt: TGTGCCAGCAGCTACCGGGACAGGGTAAACCAAGAGACCCAGTACTTC; j_gene: TRBJ2-5; abundance: .; d_gene: TRBD1; v_gene: TRBV5-4
CDR3aa: CASSPRGMREETQYF; CDR3nt: TGTGCCAGCAGCCCTAGGGGGATGCGGGAAGAGACCCAGTACTTC; j_gene: TRBJ2-5; abundance: .; d_gene: .; v_gene: TRBV7-8
CDR3aa: CASSLATGAGELFF; CDR3nt: TGCGCCAGCAGCTTGGCAACAGGGGCCGGGGAGCTGTTTTTT; j_gene: TRBJ2-2; abundance: .; d_gene: TRBD1; v_gene: TRBV5-1
CDR3aa: CASSPLATGGAYTF; CDR3nt: TGTGCCAGCTCACCACTTGCGACAGGGGGCGCGTACACCTTC; j_gene: TRBJ1-2; abundance: .; d_gene: TRBD1; v_gene: TRBV18
CDR3aa: CASSVAGGPYHEQYF; CDR3nt: TGTGCCAGCAGCGTGGCGGGAGGGCCGTACCACGAGCAGTACTTC; j_gene: TRBJ2-7; abundance: many; d_gene: TRBD2; v_gene: TRBV11-3
CDR3aa: CAISESASERYNEQFF; CDR3nt: TGTGCCATCAGTGAGTCGGCTAGCGAGAGGTACAATGAGCAGTTCTTC; j_gene: TRBJ2-1; abundance: .; d_gene: .; v_gene: TRBV10-3
CDR3aa: CASSLGRGKWTGELFF; CDR3nt: TGTGCCAGCAGTTTAGGTCGGGGGAAGTGGACCGGGGAGCTGTTTTTT; j_gene: TRBJ2-2; abundance: .; d_gene: .; v_gene: TRBV28
CDR3aa: CASSGWVLLASYGYTF; CDR3nt: TGTGCCAGCAGCGGCTGGGTCCTACTAGCATCGTATGGCTACACCTTC; j_gene: TRBJ1-2; abundance: .; d_gene: .; v_gene: TRBV11-2
CDR3aa: CASSKTSNYGYTF; CDR3nt: TGTGCCAGCAGCAAAACAAGTAACTATGGCTACACCTTC; j_gene: TRBJ1-2; abundance: many; d_gene: .; v_gene: TRBV21-1
CDR3aa: CASNTGSAYEQYF; CDR3nt: TGTGCCAGCAATACCGGGAGCGCGTACGAGCAGTACTTC; j_gene: TRBJ2-7; abundance: .; d_gene: .; v_gene: TRBV6-5
CDR3aa: CASSLTREQFF; CDR3nt: TGTGCCAGCAGCTTAACTAGAGAGCAGTTCTTC; j_gene: TRBJ2-1; abundance: .; d_gene: .; v_gene: TRBV5-5
CDR3aa: CATSDSRQGLADTQYF; CDR3nt: TGTGCCACCAGTGATTCAAGACAGGGGCTAGCAGATACGCAGTATTTT; j_gene: TRBJ2-3; abundance: .; d_gene: TRBD1; v_gene: TRBV24-1
CDR3aa: CASSPQLAGAQETQYF; CDR3nt: TGTGCCAGCAGTCCTCAACTAGCGGGGGCTCAAGAGACCCAGTACTTC; j_gene: TRBJ2-5; abundance: .; d_gene: TRBD2; v_gene: TRBV27
CDR3aa: CASSDTQGGETQYF; CDR3nt: TGCGCCAGCAGTGATACCCAGGGAGGAGAGACCCAGTACTTC; j_gene: TRBJ2-5; abundance: .; d_gene: .; v_gene: TRBV10-1
CDR3aa: CASSLQTGGNEQFF; CDR3nt: TGCGCCAGCAGCTTGCAAACGGGAGGGAACGAGCAGTTCTTC; j_gene: TRBJ2-1; abundance: .; d_gene: TRBD2; v_gene: TRBV5-1
CDR3aa: CASSHYLSRAKNIQYF; CDR3nt: TGTGCCAGCAGCCACTATTTGTCCAGGGCCAAAAACATTCAGTACTTC; j_gene: TRBJ2-4; abundance: .; d_gene: .; v_gene: TRBV14
CDR3aa: CASNRGPGQETQYF; CDR3nt: TGTGCCTCCAACAGGGGTCCCGGACAAGAGACCCAGTACTTC; j_gene: TRBJ2-5; abundance: .; d_gene: TRBD1; v_gene: TRBV30
CDR3aa: CAISESAGAGSPLHF; CDR3nt: TGTGCCATCAGTGAGTCGGCAGGGGCAGGGTCACCCCTCCACTTT; j_gene: TRBJ1-6; abundance: .; d_gene: .; v_gene: TRBV10-3
CDR3aa: CASSQGTGGRGSYNEQFF; CDR3nt: TGTGCCAGCAGCCAAGGGACTGGCGGGAGAGGATCCTACAATGAGCAGTTCTTC; j_gene: TRBJ2-1; abundance: .; d_gene: TRBD2; v_gene: TRBV3-1/TRBV3-2